Reported below is one T cell receptor (beta chain). What it recognizes is unknown. Here immunoSEQ multiplex PCR was the method, and the copy in TCRdb shows in-frame clones only, minus some. The sample contains 640,000 or so clones, about 78% of which appear only once. Trimming shortened V by 5 bases and J by 3 bases, and 9 bases separated the two germline ends. The CDR3 runs 13 residues. CDR1 ENHRY and CDR2 SYGVKD come from the germline V gene. The record originates from a study of shared clonotypes between healthy human individuals. Findings and caveats of the study: Relative to clonotypes present in all four donors, those not shared had lower generation probabilities.

The genes are TRBV10-3 and TRBJ2-3; no reliable D call. This receptor was taken from a woman aged 25 to 39 in good health. The sample comprised memory CD4+ T cells sorted from blood. The subset here: CD45RA-negative fraction. This CDR3 reads CAISPAGTDTQYF. CDR3 in DNA: TGTGCCATCAGTCCCGCAGGAACAGATACGCAGTATTTT.